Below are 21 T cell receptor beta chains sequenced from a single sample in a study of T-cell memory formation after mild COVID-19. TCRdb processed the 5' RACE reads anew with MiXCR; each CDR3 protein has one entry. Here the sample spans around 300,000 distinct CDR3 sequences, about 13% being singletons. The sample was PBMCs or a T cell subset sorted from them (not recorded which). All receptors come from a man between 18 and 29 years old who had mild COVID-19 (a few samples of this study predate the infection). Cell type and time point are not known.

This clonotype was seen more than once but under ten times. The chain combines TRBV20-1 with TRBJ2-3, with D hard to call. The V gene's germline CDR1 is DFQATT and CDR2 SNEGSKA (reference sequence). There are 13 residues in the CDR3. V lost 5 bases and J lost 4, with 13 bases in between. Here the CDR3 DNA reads TGCAGTGCTCCCTCAACCTCCGCAGATACGCAGTATTTT. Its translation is CSAPSTSADTQYF.

Here the CDR3 reads CASRSSYEQYF. The CDR3 DNA sequence: TGCGCCAGCAGATCCTCCTACGAGCAGTACTTC. The chain employs TRBV10-2 and TRBJ2-7; D gene unclear. Trimming removed 6 bases at V and 0 bases at J, with 3 bases between. This CDR3 has 11 amino acids. Germline V lookup: CDR1 WSHSY, CDR2 SAAADI.

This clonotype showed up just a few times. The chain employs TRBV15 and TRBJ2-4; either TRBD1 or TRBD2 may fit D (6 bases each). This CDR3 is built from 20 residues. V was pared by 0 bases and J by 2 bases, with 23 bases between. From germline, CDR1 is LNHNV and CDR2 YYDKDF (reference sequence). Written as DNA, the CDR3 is TGTGCCACCAGCAGAGAAACATTAGTCGGGGGCGCGAGTCCCAAAAACATTCAGTACTTC. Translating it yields CATSRETLVGGASPKNIQYF. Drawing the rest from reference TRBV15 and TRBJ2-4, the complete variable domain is DAMVIQNPRYQVTQFGKPVTLSCSQTLNHNVMYWYQQKSSQAPKLLFHYYDKDFNNEADTPDNFQSRRPNTSFCFLDIRSPGLGDTAMYLCATSRETLVGGASPKNIQYFGAGTRLSVL.

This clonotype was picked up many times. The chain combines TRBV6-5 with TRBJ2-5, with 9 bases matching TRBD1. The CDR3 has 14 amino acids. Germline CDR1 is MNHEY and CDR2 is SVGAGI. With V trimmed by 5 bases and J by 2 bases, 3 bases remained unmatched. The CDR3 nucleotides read TGTGCCAGCAGTAGGGGGACAGGGCAAGAGACCCAGTACTTC. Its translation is CASSRGTGQETQYF.

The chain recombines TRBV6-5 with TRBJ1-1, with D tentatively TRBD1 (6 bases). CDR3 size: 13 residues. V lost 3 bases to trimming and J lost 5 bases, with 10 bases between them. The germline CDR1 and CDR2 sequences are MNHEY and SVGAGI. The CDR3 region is CASSYRGATEAFF. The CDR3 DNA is TGTGCCAGCAGTTATCGGGGGGCAACTGAAGCTTTCTTT.

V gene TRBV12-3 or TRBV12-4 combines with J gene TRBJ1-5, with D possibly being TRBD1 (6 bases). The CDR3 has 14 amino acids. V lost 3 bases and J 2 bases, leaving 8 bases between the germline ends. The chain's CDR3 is CASSLEGGNQPQHF. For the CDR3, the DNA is TGTGCCAGCAGTTTGGAGGGGGGCAATCAGCCCCAGCATTTT.

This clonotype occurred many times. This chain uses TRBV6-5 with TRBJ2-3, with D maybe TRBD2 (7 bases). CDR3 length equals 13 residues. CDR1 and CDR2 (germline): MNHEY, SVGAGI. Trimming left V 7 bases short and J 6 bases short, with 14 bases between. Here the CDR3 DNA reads TGTGCCAGCAAAGGCGGGGGCGCGGATACGCAGTATTTT. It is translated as CASKGGGADTQYF.

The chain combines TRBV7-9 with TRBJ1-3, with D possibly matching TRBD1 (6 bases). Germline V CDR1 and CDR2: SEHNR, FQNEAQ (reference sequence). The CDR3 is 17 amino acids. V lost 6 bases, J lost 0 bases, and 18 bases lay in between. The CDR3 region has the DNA TGTGCCAGCAGACGACAGGTTAAGTTCCCCTCTGGAAACACCATATATTTT. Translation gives CASRRQVKFPSGNTIYF.

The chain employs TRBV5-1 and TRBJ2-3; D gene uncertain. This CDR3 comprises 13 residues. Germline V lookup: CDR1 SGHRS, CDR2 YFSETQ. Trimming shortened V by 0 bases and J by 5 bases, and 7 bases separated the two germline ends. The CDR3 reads CASSLDQRDTQYF. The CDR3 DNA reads TGCGCCAGCAGCTTGGACCAGCGAGATACGCAGTATTTT.

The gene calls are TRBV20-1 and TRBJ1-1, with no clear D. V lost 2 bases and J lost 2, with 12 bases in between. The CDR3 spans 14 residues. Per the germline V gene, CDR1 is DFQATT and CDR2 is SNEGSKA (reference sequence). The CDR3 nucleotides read TGCAGTGCTAGACTTCCCCCCAGAAACACTGAAGCTTTCTTT. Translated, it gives CSARLPPRNTEAFF.

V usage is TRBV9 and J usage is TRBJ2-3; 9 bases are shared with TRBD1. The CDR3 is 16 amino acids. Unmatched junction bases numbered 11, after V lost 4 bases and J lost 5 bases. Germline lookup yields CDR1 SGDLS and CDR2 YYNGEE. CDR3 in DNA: TGTGCCAGCAGCCTCTCCCCGGGACAGGGAAAAGATACGCAGTATTTT. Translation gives CASSLSPGQGKDTQYF.

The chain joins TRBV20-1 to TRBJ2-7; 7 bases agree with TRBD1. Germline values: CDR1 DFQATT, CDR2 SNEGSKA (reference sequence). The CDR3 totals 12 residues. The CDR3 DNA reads TGCGGCATAACAGGGGACGGCTACGAGCAGTACTTC. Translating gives CGITGDGYEQYF.

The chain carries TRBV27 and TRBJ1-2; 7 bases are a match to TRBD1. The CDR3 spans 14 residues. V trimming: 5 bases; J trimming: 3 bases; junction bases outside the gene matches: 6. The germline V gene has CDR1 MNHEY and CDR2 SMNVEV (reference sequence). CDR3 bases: TGTGCCAGCAGTCGAGCAGGGGGGCACTATGGCTACACCTTC. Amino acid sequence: CASSRAGGHYGYTF.

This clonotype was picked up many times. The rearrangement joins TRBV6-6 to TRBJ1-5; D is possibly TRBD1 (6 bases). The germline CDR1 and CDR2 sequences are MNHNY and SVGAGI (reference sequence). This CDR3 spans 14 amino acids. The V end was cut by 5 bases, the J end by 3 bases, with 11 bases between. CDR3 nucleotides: TGTGCCAGCAGTCATGGACAGCTCAATCAGCCCCAGCATTTT. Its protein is CASSHGQLNQPQHF.

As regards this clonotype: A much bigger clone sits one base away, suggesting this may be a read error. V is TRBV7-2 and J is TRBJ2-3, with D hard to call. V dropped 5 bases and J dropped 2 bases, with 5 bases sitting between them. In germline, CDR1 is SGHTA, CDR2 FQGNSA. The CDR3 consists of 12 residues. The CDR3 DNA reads TGTGCCAGCAGCCATGACACAGATACGCAGTATTTT. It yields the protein CASSHDTDTQYF.

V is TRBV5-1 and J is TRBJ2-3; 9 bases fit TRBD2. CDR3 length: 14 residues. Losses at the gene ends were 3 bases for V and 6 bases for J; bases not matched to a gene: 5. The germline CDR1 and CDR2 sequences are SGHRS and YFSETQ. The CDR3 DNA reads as TGCGCCAGCAGCTGGGGGACTAGCTTCGATACGCAGTATTTT. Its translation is CASSWGTSFDTQYF.

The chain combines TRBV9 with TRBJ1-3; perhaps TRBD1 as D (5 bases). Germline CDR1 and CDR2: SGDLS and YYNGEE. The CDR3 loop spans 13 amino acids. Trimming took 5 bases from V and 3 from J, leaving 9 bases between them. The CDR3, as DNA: TGTGCCAGCAGTGGGGGTCTTGGAAACACCATATATTTT. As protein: CASSGGLGNTIYF.

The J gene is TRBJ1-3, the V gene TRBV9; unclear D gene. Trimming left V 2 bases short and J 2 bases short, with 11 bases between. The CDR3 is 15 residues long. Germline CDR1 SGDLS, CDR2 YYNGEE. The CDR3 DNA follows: TGTGCCAGCAGCGTCGGGGAGAATGCTGGAAACACCATATATTTT. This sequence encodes CASSVGENAGNTIYF.

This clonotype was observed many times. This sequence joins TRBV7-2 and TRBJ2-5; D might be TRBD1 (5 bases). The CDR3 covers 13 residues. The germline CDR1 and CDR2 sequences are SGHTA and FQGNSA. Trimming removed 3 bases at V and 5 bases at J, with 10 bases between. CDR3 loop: CASSFREGETQYF. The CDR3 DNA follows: TGTGCCAGCAGCTTCAGGGAAGGGGAGACCCAGTACTTC.

CDR3 sequence reads: CASSIRDRGSPLHF. CDR3 DNA sequence: TGTGCCAGCAGCATCCGGGACAGGGGCTCACCCCTCCACTTT. The gene calls are TRBV7-2 and TRBJ1-6; 10 bases are shared with TRBD1. The CDR3 spans 14 residues. From germline, CDR1 is SGHTA and CDR2 FQGNSA. V shed 5 bases and J 10 bases; nucleotides not matched to a gene: 5.

The CDR3 sequence: CASTSGGPRGTQYF. CDR3 nucleotides: TGTGCCAGTACTAGCGGGGGTCCCAGGGGTACGCAGTATTTT. The V and J genes are TRBV27 and TRBJ2-3; 11 bases fit TRBD2. In germline, CDR1 is MNHEY, CDR2 SMNVEV (reference sequence). The CDR3 runs to 14 residues. Trimming removed 9 bases from V and 8 bases from J; junction bases left unmatched: 10.